These 8 T cell receptor beta chains were all obtained from the same sample, sequenced in a study of STAT5B mutations in CD4+ large granular lymphocyte leukemia. TCRdb keeps only in-frame clones here, not all; method: immunoSEQ multiplex PCR. The table has under 40,000 clones, around 73% seen once. The sequenced sample consisted of CD4+ T cells from blood buffy coats. The origin of the receptors is a human donor in good health.

The chain uses TRBV6-5 and TRBJ1-2; D unclear. Per the germline V gene, CDR1 is MNHEY and CDR2 is SVGAGI. Trimming left V 0 bases short and J 0 bases short, with 8 bases between. This CDR3 has 15 residues. DNA for the CDR3: TGTGCCAGCAGTTACTCGTACAGACCTAACTATGGCTACACCTTC. This translates into CASSYSYRPNYGYTF.

The chain uses TRBV19 and TRBJ2-2, with 10 bases that match TRBD2. Losses at the gene ends were 4 bases for V and 3 bases for J; bases not matched to a gene: 2. The CDR3 has 15 amino acids. Germline V gene sequence: CDR1 LNHDA, CDR2 SQIVND (reference sequence). CDR3 protein: CASSTSGGYTGELFF. DNA of the CDR3: TGTGCCAGTAGTACTAGCGGGGGCTACACCGGGGAGCTGTTTTTT.

This clone came up once. The chain combines TRBV20-1 with TRBJ2-7; D remains unclear. Germline CDR1 reads DFQATT; CDR2 reads SNEGSKA (reference sequence). The CDR3 consists of 11 residues. The V gene lost 3 bases and the J gene lost 0 bases, with 3 bases spanning the gap. This CDR3 is CSASISYEQYF. CDR3 DNA sequence: TGCAGTGCTAGCATCTCCTACGAGCAGTACTTC.

This clone was seen a few times. The V and J genes are TRBV7-9 and TRBJ1-2; D ambiguous. Germline CDR1 reads SEHNR; CDR2 reads FQNEAQ (reference sequence). V dropped 7 bases and J dropped 4 bases, with 13 bases sitting between them. The CDR3 spans 13 residues. The CDR3 reads CASTPDGLYGYTF. The DNA of the CDR3 is TGTGCCAGCACCCCGGACGGGCTCTATGGCTACACCTTC.

The chain employs TRBV13 and TRBJ2-1, with 9 positions matching TRBD2. J was trimmed by 7 bases and V by 5 bases; bases with no gene match: 12. CDR1 PRHDT and CDR2 FYEKMQ come from the germline V gene (reference sequence). This CDR3 has 16 residues. The CDR3 DNA is TGTGCCAGCAGCCTGAGACTAGCGGAGACCTTTAATGAGCAGTTCTTC. It encodes CASSLRLAETFNEQFF.

This clone occurred once. V usage is TRBV10-3 and J usage is TRBJ2-3; no definite D call. This CDR3 contains 14 residues. Germline values: CDR1 ENHRY, CDR2 SYGVKD. V was trimmed by 2 bases and J by 0 bases, leaving 6 bases between them. The CDR3 region is CAISETASTDTQYF. CDR3 nucleotides: TGTGCCATCAGTGAGACGGCTAGCACAGATACGCAGTATTTT.

This chain uses TRBV15 with TRBJ1-4, with D possibly TRBD1 on 6 matching bases. Trimming shortened V by 1 base and J by 7 bases, and 19 bases separated the two germline ends. This CDR3 is built from 17 residues. Germline V gene sequence: CDR1 LNHNV, CDR2 YYDKDF (reference sequence). CDR3 protein: CATSRAKEQGFREKLFF. The CDR3 region has the DNA TGTGCCACCAGCAGAGCCAAGGAACAGGGTTTTCGTGAAAAACTGTTTTTT.

The J gene is TRBJ2-2, the V gene TRBV28, with D perhaps TRBD1 (6 bases). This CDR3 has 13 residues. Trimming left V 7 bases short and J 5 bases short, with 11 bases between. Germline values: CDR1 MDHEN, CDR2 SYDVKM. CDR3 region: CASMNGTTGELFF. The CDR3 bases are TGTGCCAGCATGAACGGGACAACCGGGGAGCTGTTTTTT.